These 10 T cell receptor beta chains were sequenced from one sample in a study of blood T cell repertoires in COVID-19. TCRdb's copy holds only in-frame clones and misses some; the assay was immunoSEQ multiplex PCR. This sample yields about 160,000 clones, of which approximately 90% are seen a single time; more than 2% belongs to the top ten. Specimen: peripheral blood. These receptors all come from a man aged 18 to 30 with acute or convalescent COVID-19.

V gene TRBV5-6 combines with J gene TRBJ2-1; TRBD2 agrees at 7 bases. Losses at the gene ends were 1 base for V and 3 bases for J; bases not matched to a gene: 4. Germline V CDR1 and CDR2: SGHDT, YYEEEE. This CDR3 has 15 residues. Here the CDR3 DNA reads TGTGCCAGCAGCTTGCGCCTAGCGGACTACAATGAGCAGTTCTTC. It yields the protein CASSLRLADYNEQFF.

The rearrangement links TRBV9 to TRBJ1-2, with D possibly matching TRBD1 (5 bases). Germline CDR1 SGDLS, CDR2 YYNGEE. The CDR3 length is 12 residues. V was trimmed by 0 bases and J by 9 bases, leaving 9 bases between them. The CDR3 sequence: CASSVESGSYTF. The CDR3 DNA reads TGTGCCAGCAGCGTAGAATCAGGGAGCTACACCTTC. The entire variable domain, with the rest obtained from reference TRBV9 and TRBJ1-2, is as follows: DSGVTQTPKHLITATGQRVTLRCSPRSGDLSVYWYQQSLDQGLQFLIQYYNGEERAKGNILERFSAQQFPDLHSELNLSSLELGDSALYFCASSVESGSYTFGSGTRLTVV.

This sequence joins TRBV7-9 and TRBJ2-1; TRBD2 matches at 11 bases. The J segment lost 4 bases and the V segment lost 5 bases, leaving 13 bases of the junction unmatched. Germline assignment: CDR1 SEHNR and CDR2 FQNEAQ (reference sequence). This CDR3 spans 18 amino acids. CDR3 protein: CASSQPVSGTSGYNEQFF. CDR3 in DNA: TGTGCCAGCAGCCAGCCGGTCTCCGGGACTAGCGGTTACAATGAGCAGTTCTTC.

In DNA, the CDR3 is TGTGCCAGCAGGGACAGCAGCCTCCCTAATGAAAAACTGTTTTTT. This codes for CASRDSSLPNEKLFF. This chain connects TRBV28 to TRBJ1-4; TRBD1 is a possible D gene (6 bases). The CDR3 spans 15 residues. Germline V CDR1 and CDR2: MDHEN, SYDVKM. The V and J ends lost 6 bases and 3 bases respectively, with 14 bases between them.

The J gene is TRBJ2-1, the V gene TRBV5-1; no reliable D call. Trimming removed 3 bases at V and 6 bases at J, with 16 bases between. This CDR3 comprises 15 residues. Germline V gives CDR1 SGHRS, CDR2 YFSETQ. Here the CDR3 reads CASSYKKLSGNEQFF. The CDR3 bases are TGCGCCAGCAGCTATAAGAAGCTTAGTGGCAATGAGCAGTTCTTC.

This CDR3 reads CAWSGQGADYGYTF. In nucleotides, the CDR3 is TGTGCCTGGAGTGGACAGGGGGCGGACTATGGCTACACCTTC. The rearrangement links TRBV30 to TRBJ1-2, with TRBD1 identical over 10 bases. V gave up 1 base and J gave up 3 bases; unmatched junction bases: 2. The CDR3 has 14 residues. Germline CDR1 and CDR2: GTSNPN and SVGIG (reference sequence).

This clone was seen only once. The V gene is TRBV18, the J gene TRBJ1-1, with D hard to call. Germline V gene lookup returns CDR1 KGHSH and CDR2 LQKENI. This CDR3 has 14 residues. V lost 2 bases, J lost 1 base, and 8 bases lay in between. CDR3 sequence: CASSPGLKNTEAFF. CDR3 coding DNA: TGTGCCAGCTCACCAGGACTCAAGAACACTGAAGCTTTCTTT.

The J gene is TRBJ1-2, the V gene TRBV10-2; D is unresolved. Trimming stripped 5 bases from V and 3 bases from J, with 10 bases between. The germline V gene has CDR1 WSHSY and CDR2 SAAADI. The length of the CDR3 is 13 residues. CDR3 DNA: TGCGCCAGCAGTCCCCAGATTTACTATGGCTACACCTTC. Amino acid sequence: CASSPQIYYGYTF.

V is TRBV5-4 and J is TRBJ1-3; the D is unclear. V lost 1 base and J 3 bases, leaving 8 bases between the germline ends. This CDR3 has 14 amino acids. The germline V gene has CDR1 SGHNT and CDR2 YYREEE (reference sequence). The CDR3 sequence: CASSLYSYGNTIYF. The CDR3 DNA sequence: TGTGCCAGCAGCTTGTACAGCTATGGAAACACCATATATTTT.

This chain joins TRBV5-1 and TRBJ1-1; TRBD1 aligns across 7 bases. J lost 1 base, V lost 3 bases, and 6 bases had no gene match. This CDR3 is built from 15 residues. Germline-derived CDR1 and CDR2 are SGHRS and YFSETQ. The CDR3 spells CASSWTGTANTEAFF. The CDR3 coding sequence is TGCGCCAGCAGCTGGACCGGGACAGCGAACACTGAAGCTTTCTTT.